This T cell receptor (beta chain) comes out of a study of OX40 agonist ivuxolimab in advanced cancers. In the study overall: Every 2 weeks, patients received ivuxolimab intravenously, dosed at 0.01 to 10 mg/kg. Around 40% of patients had received prior checkpoint inhibitor therapy.

Notes on the study in general: Low normalized T-cell clonal expansion was also seen in some nonresponders.

Comments on this clone: Its target is not known.

Sequencing was performed with immunoSEQ multiplex PCR; in TCRdb, only in-frame clones are kept and a portion is missing. The data hold around 99,000 clones, with 80% to 95% observed a single time. The trim removed 3 bases at V and 1 base at J, leaving 8 bases unmatched. The CDR3 has 16 residues. Germline assignment: CDR1 KGHSH and CDR2 LQKENI. The chain uses TRBV18 and TRBJ1-1; 7 positions match TRBD1. Specimen: CD4+ or CD8+ T cells sorted from blood, collected in a trial of the OX40 agonist ivuxolimab. The source is an adult with an advanced solid tumor such as melanoma, head and neck, liver or kidney cancer. Here the CDR3 reads CASSPFLTGENTEAFF. The CDR3 nucleotides read TGTGCCAGCTCACCCTTCCTTACAGGGGAGAACACTGAAGCTTTCTTT. Full variable domain (outside the CDR3, taken from reference TRBV18 and TRBJ1-1): NAGVMQNPRHLVRRRGQEARLRCSPMKGHSHVYWYRQLPEEGLKFMVYLQKENIIDESGMPKERFSAEFPKEGPSILRIQQVVRGDSAAYFCASSPFLTGENTEAFFGQGTRLTVV.